Below are 27 T cell receptor beta chains sequenced from a single sample in a study of immune cell composition in non-small cell lung cancer. The assay was immunoSEQ multiplex PCR, and TCRdb's table has in-frame clones only and misses some. The data contain more than 3,000 clones, 60% to 75% of them seen just once; the ten biggest clones take up around 4.8%. Normal lung was sampled as far from the tumour as possible, at least 3 cm. The sample taken for sequencing was non-adjacent lung tissue. The receptors originated from a human donor with non-small cell lung cancer.

V usage is TRBV15 and J usage is TRBJ2-3; D perhaps matches TRBD1 (6 bases). This CDR3 is built from 15 residues. Trimming took off 1 base at V and 6 bases at J, with 14 bases between the two ends. CDR1 and CDR2 (germline): LNHNV, YYDKDF (reference sequence). CDR3: CATSRGPGASDTQYF. The CDR3 bases are TGTGCCACCAGCAGAGGTCCAGGGGCATCGGATACGCAGTATTTT.

The chain joins TRBV29-1 to TRBJ2-3; D uncertain. The CDR3 is made up of 14 amino acids. The V end was cut by 3 bases, the J end by 2 bases, with 12 bases between. Germline-derived CDR1 and CDR2 are SQVTM and ANQGSEA. The CDR3 DNA follows: TGCAGCGTTGAGCCTAGGATATACACAGATACGCAGTATTTT. Amino acids: CSVEPRIYTDTQYF.

The J gene is TRBJ2-2, the V gene TRBV5-4; TRBD2 is a possible D gene (5 bases). The V end was cut by 5 bases, the J end by 6 bases, with 11 bases between. CDR3 size: 13 residues. Germline lookup yields CDR1 SGHNT and CDR2 YYREEE (reference sequence). CDR3: CASSRAGSGELFF. In DNA form, the CDR3 reads TGTGCCAGCAGTCGCGCGGGCTCCGGGGAGCTGTTTTTT.

The genes are TRBV7-9 and TRBJ2-5; 11 bases map to TRBD2. The CDR3 consists of 15 residues. CDR1 is SEHNR and CDR2 is FQNEAQ in the germline V gene (reference sequence). V was pared by 1 base and J by 5 bases, with 3 bases of the junction left unmatched. The CDR3 coding sequence is TGTGCCAGCAGCTTAGTTCTAGCGGGGGGTGAGACCCAGTACTTC. Protein: CASSLVLAGGETQYF. The whole variable domain, remainder taken from reference TRBV7-9 and TRBJ2-5, is DTGVSQNPRHKITKRGQNVTFRCDPISEHNRLYWYRQTLGQGPEFLTYFQNEAQLEKSRLLSDRFSAERPKGSFSTLEIQRTEQGDSAMYLCASSLVLAGGETQYFGPGTRLLVL.

The V and J genes are TRBV6-6 and TRBJ1-6, with 10 nucleotides matching TRBD1. J was trimmed by 7 bases and V by 2 bases; bases with no gene match: 2. The CDR3 contains 15 residues. CDR1 is MNHNY and CDR2 is SVGAGI in the germline V gene (reference sequence). For the CDR3, the DNA is TGTGCCAGCAGTTACCCGGGACAGGGGAATTCACCCCTCCACTTT. Translating gives CASSYPGQGNSPLHF.

Written as DNA, the CDR3 is TGTGCCAGTACCCCGACAGGGGGTTTTTACGAGCAGTACTTC. Residues: CASTPTGGFYEQYF. The chain uses TRBV19 and TRBJ2-7; TRBD1 matches at 9 bases. V dropped 7 bases and J dropped 4; count of bases not matched to a gene: 8. The CDR3 has 14 residues. Germline lookup yields CDR1 LNHDA and CDR2 SQIVND (reference sequence).

This clone showed up just once. The V and J genes are TRBV11-3 and TRBJ2-2; D is uncertain. The germline gives CDR1 SGHNT, CDR2 YENEEA. V lost 5 bases to trimming and J lost 1 base, with 20 bases between them. The CDR3 consists of 18 residues. CDR3 region: CASSLPVRIAGNTGELFF. The CDR3 bases are TGTGCCAGCAGCCTTCCGGTGAGGATAGCTGGGAACACCGGGGAGCTGTTTTTT. Drawing the rest from reference TRBV11-3 and TRBJ2-2, the complete variable domain is EAGVVQSPRYKIIEKKQPVAFWCNPISGHNTLYWYLQNLGQGPELLIRYENEEAVDDSQLPKDRFSAERLKGVDSTLKIQPAELGDSAVYLCASSLPVRIAGNTGELFFGEGSRLTVL.

The J gene is TRBJ2-3, the V gene TRBV28; 12 positions match TRBD2. Germline trimming cut 6 bases from V and 9 bases from J; bases unmatched to any gene: 10. This CDR3 is built from 15 residues. Germline assignment: CDR1 MDHEN and CDR2 SYDVKM. The CDR3 DNA follows: TGTGCCAGCAGACCACTAGCGGGGGGCGAGGGAACGCAGTATTTT. It specifies CASRPLAGGEGTQYF.

The V and J genes are TRBV5-1 and TRBJ2-7, with TRBD2 identical over 11 bases. CDR1 and CDR2 (germline): SGHRS, YFSETQ. With 5 bases clipped from V and 5 bases from J, the junction kept 9 bases outside the gene matches. CDR3 length: 15 amino acids. CDR3: CASSWQLAGDDEQYF. The CDR3 DNA reads as TGCGCCAGCAGTTGGCAACTAGCGGGAGACGACGAGCAGTACTTC. Based on the CDR3 plus reference TRBV5-1 and TRBJ2-7, the full variable domain is KAGVTQTPRYLIKTRGQQVTLSCSPISGHRSVSWYQQTPGQGLQFLFEYFSETQRNKGNFPGRFSGRQFSNSRSEMNVSTLELGDSALYLCASSWQLAGDDEQYFGPGTRLTVT.

The rearrangement uses TRBV9 and TRBJ1-2; TRBD1 matches at 7 bases. Germline CDR1 and CDR2: SGDLS and YYNGEE. The CDR3 consists of 14 residues. The trim removed 0 bases at V and 3 bases at J, leaving 2 bases unmatched. The CDR3 sequence is CASSVGQGDYGYTF. CDR3 nucleotide sequence: TGTGCCAGCAGCGTAGGACAGGGCGACTATGGCTACACCTTC. Complete variable domain (other parts from reference TRBV9 and TRBJ1-2): DSGVTQTPKHLITATGQRVTLRCSPRSGDLSVYWYQQSLDQGLQFLIQYYNGEERAKGNILERFSAQQFPDLHSELNLSSLELGDSALYFCASSVGQGDYGYTFGSGTRLTVV.

The chain carries TRBV7-9 and TRBJ2-3; 13 bases line up with TRBD2. The CDR3 covers 18 residues. Germline loops: CDR1 SEHNR, CDR2 FQNEAQ (reference sequence). V gave up 5 bases and J gave up 6 bases; unmatched junction bases: 14. CDR3 amino acids: CASSLERLAGGRKDTQYF. The CDR3, as DNA: TGTGCCAGCAGCCTTGAAAGACTAGCGGGAGGCCGCAAGGATACGCAGTATTTT. Using reference TRBV7-9 and TRBJ2-3 for the parts outside the CDR3, the full variable domain is DTGVSQNPRHKITKRGQNVTFRCDPISEHNRLYWYRQTLGQGPEFLTYFQNEAQLEKSRLLSDRFSAERPKGSFSTLEIQRTEQGDSAMYLCASSLERLAGGRKDTQYFGPGTRLTVL.

This clone is large. This chain uses TRBV28 with TRBJ2-5; no firm D call. This CDR3 is built from 12 residues. V was shortened by 6 bases and J by 7 bases, with 12 bases between the two germline ends. The germline gives CDR1 MDHEN, CDR2 SYDVKM. The DNA of the CDR3 is TGTGCCAGCAGGCCGCCCTCAGGGACCCAGTACTTC. This codes for CASRPPSGTQYF.

The rearrangement uses TRBV28 and TRBJ1-2; TRBD1 is a possible D gene (5 bases). This CDR3 contains 15 residues. The germline V gene has CDR1 MDHEN and CDR2 SYDVKM. The V end was cut by 2 bases, the J end by 6 bases, with 16 bases between. CDR3 region: CASSLGAGRPHGYTF. The CDR3 bases are TGTGCCAGCAGTTTAGGAGCAGGGAGGCCACATGGCTACACCTTC.

The chain recombines TRBV19 with TRBJ2-1, with TRBD2 matching 8 bases. V dropped 1 base and J dropped 2; count of bases not matched to a gene: 1. The CDR3 consists of 15 residues. Germline V gene data show CDR1 as LNHDA and CDR2 as SQIVND (reference sequence). CDR3 nucleotides: TGTGCCAGTAGTATAGTAGCGGGGCCCTACAATGAGCAGTTCTTC. Its protein is CASSIVAGPYNEQFF.

The chain has TRBV7-2 and TRBJ1-5, with TRBD1 matching over 11 bases. Germline lookup yields CDR1 SGHTA and CDR2 FQGNSA. With 5 bases clipped from V and 6 bases from J, the junction kept 9 bases outside the gene matches. CDR3 length equals 16 residues. DNA of the CDR3: TGTGCCAGCAGCCCGGGGACAGGGGGAGGCGGTCAGCCCCAGCATTTT. Its translation: CASSPGTGGGGQPQHF.

J is TRBJ1-2 and V is TRBV6-6; D remains ambiguous. V gave up 2 bases and J gave up 4 bases, with 11 bases separating them. The CDR3 covers 14 residues. Germline CDR1 MNHNY, CDR2 SVGAGI (reference sequence). As DNA, the CDR3 is TGTGCCAGCAGTTACGACGCCCGAGGCTATGGCTACACCTTC. Amino acids: CASSYDARGYGYTF.

DNA for the CDR3: TGTGCCAGCAGTGGACTAGCGGGGGGGGGATTCACCGGGGAGCTGTTTTTT. Translation: CASSGLAGGGFTGELFF. The gene calls are TRBV25-1 and TRBJ2-2; 14 bases align to TRBD2. Germline lookup yields CDR1 MGHDK and CDR2 SYGVNS. The CDR3 length is 17 residues. Trimming at V came to 4 bases and at J to 4 bases, leaving 5 bases not matched to a gene.

This clone was counted once. The J gene is TRBJ2-2, the V gene TRBV7-3; the D is unclear. V gave up 7 bases and J gave up 1 base, with 7 bases separating them. Germline assignment: CDR1 SGHTA and CDR2 FQGTGA. The CDR3 consists of 13 residues. Here the CDR3 DNA reads TGTGCCAGCAAATTCGGGAACACCGGGGAGCTGTTTTTT. Amino acid sequence: CASKFGNTGELFF. Looking up the rest from reference TRBV7-3 and TRBJ2-2 gives the full variable domain: GAGVSQTPSNKVTEKGKYVELRCDPISGHTALYWYRQSLGQGPEFLIYFQGTGAADDSGLPNDRFFAVRPEGSVSTLKIQRTERGDSAVYLCASKFGNTGELFFGEGSRLTVL.

The chain joins TRBV27 to TRBJ2-3, with D uncertain. CDR3 length: 12 residues. Germline V gene sequence: CDR1 MNHEY, CDR2 SMNVEV (reference sequence). Trimming cost V 4 bases and J 8 bases, with 10 bases left between them. For the CDR3, the DNA is TGTGCCAGCAGTTCCCGCCCGGGTACGCAGTATTTT. Translated, it gives CASSSRPGTQYF.

This clone was recorded once. The chain joins TRBV10-3 to TRBJ2-3, with D hard to call. CDR3 length: 11 amino acids. CDR1 is ENHRY and CDR2 is SYGVKD in the germline V gene. V was cut by 6 bases and J by 4 bases, with 5 bases left in between. The CDR3 coding sequence is TGTGCCATCAGCGACTCAGATACGCAGTATTTT. Translating it yields CAISDSDTQYF.

The V gene is TRBV27, the J gene TRBJ2-2; 11 bases match TRBD1. Per germline, CDR1 MNHEY and CDR2 SMNVEV (reference sequence). The CDR3 is made up of 17 amino acids. Trimming cost V 2 bases and J 5 bases; bases outside gene matches: 7. CDR3 residues: CASSLRGTGGSTGELFF. Written as DNA, the CDR3 is TGTGCCAGCAGTTTACGGGGGACAGGGGGGTCTACCGGGGAGCTGTTTTTT.

In regard to this clone: The junction departs from the called germline gene at one end, perhaps through a read error. The chain uses TRBV5-6 and TRBJ2-1, with 7 nucleotides matching TRBD2. The CDR3 has 12 residues. Germline V lookup: CDR1 SGHDT, CDR2 YYEEEE. Written as DNA, the CDR3 is TGTGCCAGCAGCTTGGCGGGGGTGGCGGGGGTCTTC. This gives the protein CASSLAGVAGVF. Complete variable domain (other parts from reference TRBV5-6 and TRBJ2-1): DAGVTQSPTHLIKTRGQQVTLRCSPKSGHDTVSWYQQALGQGPQFIFQYYEEEERQRGNFPDRFSGHQFPNYSSELNVNALLLGDSALYLCASSLAGVAGVFGPGTRLTVL.

In this sample, this clone turned up a few times. The J gene is TRBJ2-7, the V gene TRBV6-1; D not certain. The V gene's germline CDR1 is MNHNS and CDR2 SASEGT. The CDR3 is 11 residues long. V was clipped by 6 bases and J by 7 bases, with 10 bases between them. The CDR3 region is CASRLQREQYF. DNA of the CDR3: TGTGCCAGCAGGTTGCAGAGGGAGCAGTACTTC.

CDR3 loop: CASSLQYEQYF. DNA of the CDR3: TGTGCCAGCAGCCTCCAGTACGAGCAGTACTTC. This sequence joins TRBV5-6 and TRBJ2-7; D gene unclear. Germline V lookup: CDR1 SGHDT, CDR2 YYEEEE. The V end was cut by 4 bases, the J end by 4 bases, with 6 bases between. The CDR3 totals 11 residues.

This clone occurred a few times. The chain uses TRBV11-2 and TRBJ1-1; the D is unclear. This CDR3 has 18 residues. Germline-derived CDR1 and CDR2 are SGHAT and FQNNGV. The V gene lost 2 bases and the J gene lost 0 bases, with 19 bases spanning the gap. The CDR3 loop is CASSLMGSRVLMNTEAFF. DNA of the CDR3: TGTGCCAGCAGCTTAATGGGGAGCCGGGTATTAATGAACACTGAAGCTTTCTTT. Looking up the rest from reference TRBV11-2 and TRBJ1-1 gives the full variable domain: EAGVAQSPRYKIIEKRQSVAFWCNPISGHATLYWYQQILGQGPKLLIQFQNNGVVDDSQLPKDRFSAERLKGVDSTLKIQPAKLEDSAVYLCASSLMGSRVLMNTEAFFGQGTRLTVV.

CDR3 region: CASSTVGPRRDNSPLHF. CDR3 DNA: TGTGCCAGCAGCACCGTCGGGCCCCGGCGGGATAATTCACCCCTCCACTTT. This chain joins TRBV5-6 and TRBJ1-6, with D unresolved. From germline, CDR1 is SGHDT and CDR2 YYEEEE. Trimming took off 4 bases at V and 5 bases at J, with 19 bases between the two ends. CDR3 length: 17 amino acids.

The chain recombines TRBV4-2 with TRBJ1-1; TRBD1 is a possible D gene (5 bases). Trimming stripped 4 bases from V and 0 bases from J, with 12 bases between. Germline V CDR1 and CDR2: LGHNA, YNFKEQ. The CDR3 has 15 amino acids. The chain's CDR3 is CASSRNDRLNTEAFF. CDR3 coding DNA: TGTGCCAGCAGCCGAAACGACAGACTGAACACTGAAGCTTTCTTT.